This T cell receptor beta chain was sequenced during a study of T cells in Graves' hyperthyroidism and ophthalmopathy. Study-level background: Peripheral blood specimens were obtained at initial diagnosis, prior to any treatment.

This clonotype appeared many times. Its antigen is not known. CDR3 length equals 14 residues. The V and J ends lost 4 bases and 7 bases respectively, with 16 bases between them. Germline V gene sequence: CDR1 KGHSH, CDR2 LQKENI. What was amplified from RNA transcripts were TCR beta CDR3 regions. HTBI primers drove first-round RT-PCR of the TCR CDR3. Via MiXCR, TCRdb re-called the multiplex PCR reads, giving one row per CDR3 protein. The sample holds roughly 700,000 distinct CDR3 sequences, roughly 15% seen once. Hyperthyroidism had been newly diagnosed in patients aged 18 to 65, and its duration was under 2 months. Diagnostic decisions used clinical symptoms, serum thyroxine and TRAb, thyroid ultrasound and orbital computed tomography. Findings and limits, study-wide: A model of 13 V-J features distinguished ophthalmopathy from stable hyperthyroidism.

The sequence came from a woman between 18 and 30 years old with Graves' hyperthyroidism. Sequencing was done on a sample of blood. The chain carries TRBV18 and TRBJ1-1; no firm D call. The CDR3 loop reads CASSQINARGEAFF. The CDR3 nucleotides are TGTGCCAGCTCACAAATCAACGCCCGGGGTGAAGCTTTCTTT.